The clone carrying this TCR beta chain has just a few counts. The study ran its PCR with 60 Vbeta and 13 Jbeta primers. TCRdb keeps only in-frame clones here, not all; method: immunoSEQ multiplex PCR. The table records nearly 95,000 clones, roughly 8.2% of them present only once. Germline V gene sequence: CDR1 LNHDA, CDR2 SQIVND (reference sequence). The ends lost 3 bases at V and 4 bases at J; junction bases unmatched: 11. The CDR3 loop spans 17 amino acids. The data were taken from a study of cytomegalovirus exposure and HLA in healthy donors. The chain joins TRBV19 to TRBJ2-2; 7 nucleotides match TRBD1. This receptor was taken from a man aged 45-65 years in good health and CMV-seronegative. Sequencing input: PBMCs. The CDR3 sequence is CASSMWAGGASTGELFF. The CDR3 DNA reads TGTGCCAGTAGTATGTGGGCAGGGGGAGCGAGCACCGGGGAGCTGTTTTTT. The full variable domain, in which reference TRBV19 and TRBJ2-2 provide the parts outside the CDR3, is DGGITQSPKYLFRKEGQNVTLSCEQNLNHDAMYWYRQDPGQGLRLIYYSQIVNDFQKGDIAEGYSVSREKKESFPLTVTSAQKNPTAFYLCASSMWAGGASTGELFFGEGSRLTVL.